Presented here are 20 T cell receptor beta chains from one specimen sequenced in a study of CD8+CD57+ T cells in acquired aplastic anemia. Profiles of TCR beta VDJ and CDR3 were generated from a genomic DNA template. A single record per CDR3 protein comes from TCRdb applying MiXCR to the reads. This table has roughly 64,000 distinct CDR3 sequences, 45% to 70% appearing once. The source material was sorted CD4+, CD8+, or CD8+CD57+ T cells (not recorded which) from PBMCs. Every receptor here comes from a human donor in good health, serving as a control.

This clonotype was recorded at least ten times. The CDR3 region has the DNA TGTGCCAGCAGTTCCCCAGGGACCGGGGAGCTGTTTTTT. Its protein product is CASSSPGTGELFF. The chain recombines TRBV27 with TRBJ2-2, with D possibly TRBD1 on 5 matching bases. The length of the CDR3 is 13 residues. The germline V gene encodes CDR1 MNHEY and CDR2 SMNVEV (reference sequence). Trimming left V 4 bases short and J 5 bases short, with 8 bases between.

The rearrangement uses TRBV24-1 and TRBJ1-2; D remains ambiguous. Per the germline V gene, CDR1 is KGHDR and CDR2 is SFDVKD. The CDR3 loop spans 13 amino acids. Trimming pared 8 bases from V and 2 bases from J, leaving 11 bases between. The CDR3 DNA reads TGTGCCACCAACGGCGGATCGAACTATGGCTACACCTTC. Translating gives CATNGGSNYGYTF.

This clonotype is termed medium-sized. The V call is TRBV25-1, the J call TRBJ1-1; D gene ambiguous. V lost 7 bases, J lost 6 bases, and 12 bases lay in between. This CDR3 region has 12 residues. The germline V gene has CDR1 MGHDK and CDR2 SYGVNS. In DNA, the CDR3 is TGTGCCAGCAATGCCGGAGTGGCTGAAGCTTTCTTT. Residues: CASNAGVAEAFF.

The genes are TRBV29-1 and TRBJ2-5; TRBD1 is a possible D gene (6 bases). Germline CDR1 and CDR2: SQVTM and ANQGSEA. The length of the CDR3 is 11 residues. The V gene lost 7 bases and the J gene lost 5 bases, with 11 bases spanning the gap. CDR3 region: CSGGQSETQYF. CDR3 DNA sequence: TGCAGCGGGGGACAATCGGAGACCCAGTACTTC.

This clonotype was seen once. The final CDR3 position lacks the conserved phenylalanine or tryptophan, pointing to a likely read error. The limits of the CDR3 on the DNA are not certain, so only TCRdb's listed CDR3 is given. This chain links TRBV29-1 with TRBJ2-2; TRBD1 reflects the table's D call only, with no check against the DNA. 12 amino acids form the CDR3, both terminal residues included. Germline-derived CDR1 and CDR2 are SQVTM and ANQGSEA. CDR3 loop: CSVRGTSTGERK.

V gene TRBV19 combines with J gene TRBJ2-3; D is perhaps TRBD1 (6 bases). CDR1 is LNHDA and CDR2 is SQIVND in the germline V gene (reference sequence). This CDR3 spans 14 amino acids. V was shortened by 7 bases and J by 2 bases, with 13 bases between the two germline ends. The DNA of the CDR3 is TGTGCCAGTATGGGGGCGAGCGTCACAGATACGCAGTATTTT. Protein product: CASMGASVTDTQYF.

This chain connects TRBV29-1 to TRBJ2-7, with TRBD2 identical over 11 bases. The germline V gene encodes CDR1 SQVTM and CDR2 ANQGSEA. The CDR3 length is 14 residues. The trim removed 6 bases at V and 2 bases at J, leaving 6 bases unmatched. CDR3 protein: CSVSSGRQTYEQYF. In nucleotides, the CDR3 is TGCAGCGTCTCTAGCGGGAGGCAGACCTACGAGCAGTACTTC.

At least ten counts were recorded for this clonotype. CDR3 sequence reads: CASSYPGRYNEQFF. In DNA, the CDR3 is TGTGCCAGCAGCTATCCGGGACGCTACAATGAGCAGTTCTTC. The chain carries TRBV5-8 and TRBJ2-1; D assignment may be TRBD1 or TRBD2 (5 bases each). The germline V gene has CDR1 SGHTS and CDR2 YDEGEE. Trimming pared 3 bases from V and 3 bases from J, leaving 10 bases between. This CDR3 comprises 14 residues.

V usage is TRBV3-1 and J usage is TRBJ1-2; D is perhaps TRBD1 (5 bases). There are 13 residues in the CDR3. V shed 1 base and J shed 8 bases, with 11 bases lying between them. Germline assignment: CDR1 LGHDT and CDR2 YNNKEL (reference sequence). The CDR3 here is CASSQGDRRGYTF. The CDR3 region has the DNA TGTGCCAGCAGCCAAGGGGACCGAAGGGGCTACACCTTC.

V and J are TRBV11-2 and TRBJ2-1, with D possibly being TRBD1 (6 bases). CDR1 SGHAT and CDR2 FQNNGV come from the germline V gene. The CDR3 has 15 residues. V lost 5 bases and J lost 1, with 12 bases in between. Here the CDR3 reads CASSLGTNSYNEQFF. The CDR3 bases are TGTGCCAGCAGCCTCGGGACAAATTCCTACAATGAGCAGTTCTTC.

The chain carries TRBV20-1 and TRBJ1-4; tentatively, D is TRBD1 (5 bases). Germline lookup yields CDR1 DFQATT and CDR2 SNEGSKA (reference sequence). The CDR3 extends over 13 amino acids. V lost 6 bases, J lost 7 bases, and 15 bases lay in between. In DNA form, the CDR3 reads TGCAGTGCCGAAGCCGGGACCCTTGAAAAACTGTTTTTT. It codes for CSAEAGTLEKLFF.

The V and J genes are TRBV20-1 and TRBJ2-1, with D perhaps being TRBD1 or TRBD2 (6 bases each). The germline CDR1 and CDR2 sequences are DFQATT and SNEGSKA (reference sequence). V gave up 6 bases and J gave up 1 base, with 19 bases separating them. This CDR3 has 16 residues. CDR3 DNA: TGCAGTGCCAGCAGTCAAAAGGGGGGTTCCTACAATGAGCAGTTCTTC. Its protein product is CSASSQKGGSYNEQFF.

This clonotype was picked up many times. This chain links TRBV7-6 with TRBJ1-5, with D perhaps matching TRBD1 (5 bases). Germline V lookup: CDR1 SGHVS, CDR2 FNYEAQ. The V end was cut by 5 bases, the J end by 4 bases, with 12 bases between. This CDR3 spans 14 amino acids. The DNA for the CDR3 is TGTGCCAGCAGCCCCGGCCGGGGGAATCAGCCCCAGCATTTT. It is translated as CASSPGRGNQPQHF.

This chain uses TRBV25-1 with TRBJ1-1; 9 bases agree with TRBD1. V was clipped by 7 bases and J by 5 bases; unmatched bases: 11. This CDR3 contains 15 residues. Germline CDR1 reads MGHDK; CDR2 reads SYGVNS. CDR3 in DNA: TGTGCCAGCACACCCCACGGGACAGGGCGGACTGAAGCTTTCTTT. It translates to CASTPHGTGRTEAFF.

The chain has TRBV5-1 and TRBJ1-5; TRBD1 matches 11 bases. The germline V gene has CDR1 SGHRS and CDR2 YFSETQ. Germline trimming cut 1 base from V and 4 bases from J; bases unmatched to any gene: 7. The CDR3 has 17 residues. Here the CDR3 DNA reads TGCGCCAGCAGCTTGCCTAATAGGGACAGGGGGAATCAGCCCCAGCATTTT. Encoded protein: CASSLPNRDRGNQPQHF. The entire variable domain, with the rest obtained from reference TRBV5-1 and TRBJ1-5, is as follows: KAGVTQTPRYLIKTRGQQVTLSCSPISGHRSVSWYQQTPGQGLQFLFEYFSETQRNKGNFPGRFSGRQFSNSRSEMNVSTLELGDSALYLCASSLPNRDRGNQPQHFGDGTRLSIL.

The genes are TRBV25-1 and TRBJ2-1, with D possibly being TRBD1 (5 bases). Germline V lookup: CDR1 MGHDK, CDR2 SYGVNS. V was trimmed by 5 bases and J by 2 bases, leaving 22 bases between them. CDR3 length: 18 amino acids. The CDR3 bases are TGTGCCAGCAGTCCGGTAGGGGTAGCTCTAGGACCCTACAATGAGCAGTTCTTC. It translates to CASSPVGVALGPYNEQFF.

The chain is built from TRBV10-2 and TRBJ1-1; no firm D call. Germline CDR1 is WSHSY and CDR2 is SAAADI. This CDR3 has 14 amino acids. V shed 2 bases and J shed 1 base, with 8 bases lying between them. CDR3 sequence (DNA): TGCGCCAGCAGTGAGATGATGGGGAACACTGAAGCTTTCTTT. This translates into CASSEMMGNTEAFF.

The V gene is TRBV10-3, the J gene TRBJ1-1; D is unclear. V lost 2 bases, J lost 6 bases, and 19 bases lay in between. Germline assignment: CDR1 ENHRY and CDR2 SYGVKD. CDR3 length: 16 residues. The CDR3 region has the DNA TGTGCCATCAGTGAGGGATTGTGGAACAGTAACGCTGAAGCTTTCTTT. It yields the protein CAISEGLWNSNAEAFF.

DNA of the CDR3: TGTGCCAGCAGCTCGGGTAGCCCACAGGGCAATGAGCAGTTCTTC. Translation gives CASSSGSPQGNEQFF. The gene calls are TRBV12-3 or TRBV12-4 and TRBJ2-1; maybe TRBD1 (6 bases). The CDR3 sequence is 15 residues long. V lost 6 bases and J 6 bases, leaving 18 bases between the germline ends.

This clonotype was detected a few times. The V and J genes are TRBV7-9 and TRBJ2-7; 7 bases fit TRBD1. J lost 2 bases, V lost 1 base, and 5 bases had no gene match. This CDR3 contains 15 residues. Germline assignment: CDR1 SEHNR and CDR2 FQNEAQ (reference sequence). The CDR3 loop reads CASSLGGTVAYEQYF. CDR3 DNA sequence: TGTGCCAGCAGCTTAGGTGGGACAGTGGCCTACGAGCAGTACTTC.